A single sample gave rise to the 26 T cell receptor beta chains below, sequenced in a study of cytomegalovirus exposure and HLA in healthy donors. The PCR employed 60 Vbeta primers together with 13 Jbeta primers. Here immunoSEQ multiplex PCR was the method, and the copy in TCRdb shows in-frame clones only, minus some. The sample consists of around 100,000 clones, 65% to 85% of them appearing once. The material sequenced was PBMCs. The source of these receptors is a woman aged 40 to 55 in good health and CMV-seronegative.

The chain carries TRBV7-2 and TRBJ2-3; the D gene is possibly TRBD2 (7 bases). V shed 5 bases and J shed 1 base, with 16 bases lying between them. The CDR3 is 16 residues long. Germline CDR1 reads SGHTA; CDR2 reads FQGNSA. CDR3 nucleotide sequence: TGTGCCAGCAGCACTAGGGGGGGAGGAGGCACAGATACGCAGTATTTT. Its translation: CASSTRGGGGTDTQYF.

The rearrangement uses TRBV9 and TRBJ2-5; TRBD2 aligns across 7 bases. Germline V gene sequence: CDR1 SGDLS, CDR2 YYNGEE. The V segment lost 4 bases and the J segment 5 bases; nucleotides outside the gene matches: 11. The CDR3 has 15 residues. The CDR3 sequence: CASSPSGVVGETQYF. CDR3 coding DNA: TGTGCCAGCAGCCCCAGCGGGGTGGTTGGGGAGACCCAGTACTTC.

The chain uses TRBV6-5 and TRBJ2-7; possible D gene TRBD2, 5 bases. The CDR3 contains 15 residues. Per germline, CDR1 MNHEY and CDR2 SVGAGI. The V end lost 0 bases, the J end lost 2 bases, and 11 bases lay between the germline ends. The CDR3 protein is CASSYSILATYEQYF. The CDR3 DNA sequence: TGTGCCAGCAGTTACTCGATCCTAGCTACCTACGAGCAGTACTTC.

The chain carries TRBV29-1 and TRBJ2-2; 9 bases are a match to TRBD1. The CDR3 has 14 amino acids. V gave up 5 bases and J gave up 6 bases; unmatched junction bases: 7. The germline gives CDR1 SQVTM, CDR2 ANQGSEA. The CDR3 loop reads CSVRGQGGAGELFF. The DNA of the CDR3 is TGCAGCGTTCGGGGACAGGGAGGAGCCGGGGAGCTGTTTTTT.

V gene TRBV2 combines with J gene TRBJ2-3; 7 bases match TRBD2. Germline-derived CDR1 and CDR2 are SNHLY and FYNNEI. V lost 6 bases, J lost 3 bases, and 12 bases stayed unmatched. The CDR3 is 16 amino acids. Here the CDR3 DNA reads TGTGCCAGCAGGGTCCAGCGGGATTGGGATACAGATACGCAGTATTTT. It translates to CASRVQRDWDTDTQYF.

V and J are TRBV11-3 and TRBJ2-1, with 8 bases matching TRBD2. Germline CDR1 SGHNT, CDR2 YENEEA. With V trimmed by 0 bases and J by 9 bases, 1 base remained unmatched. The CDR3 is 13 amino acids. DNA for the CDR3: TGTGCCAGCAGCTTAGAAGCGGGAGTTGAGCAGTTCTTC. Protein product: CASSLEAGVEQFF.

This clone was detected a few times. The rearrangement links TRBV27 to TRBJ1-2; 7 bases line up with TRBD1. The germline V gene encodes CDR1 MNHEY and CDR2 SMNVEV (reference sequence). V dropped 5 bases and J dropped 4; count of bases not matched to a gene: 7. The CDR3 loop spans 14 amino acids. This chain's CDR3 is CASSPTGAGYGYTF. The CDR3 region has the DNA TGTGCCAGCAGTCCTACAGGGGCCGGCTATGGCTACACCTTC.

On this clone itself: Germline and junction disagree at one end, which may indicate a read error. V is TRBV7-7 and J is TRBJ2-2; weak D call: TRBD2 (5 bases). The CDR3 spans 15 residues. Germline CDR1 SSHAT, CDR2 FNYEAQ (reference sequence). CDR3 amino acids: CASSLGSGVAGELFF. The DNA for the CDR3 is TGTGCTAGCAGCTTAGGTTCCGGGGTTGCGGGGGAGCTGTTTTTT.

The chain uses TRBV5-1 and TRBJ1-2; 7 bases match TRBD1. V was clipped by 0 bases and J by 6 bases; unmatched bases: 8. The CDR3 is made up of 15 amino acids. Germline V gene data show CDR1 as SGHRS and CDR2 as YFSETQ. The CDR3 sequence is CASSLGDSRSDGYTF. CDR3 nucleotides: TGCGCCAGCAGCTTGGGGGACAGCCGCTCCGATGGCTACACCTTC.

The CDR3 DNA sequence: TGCGCCAGCAGAGATCCGGGACAGGGGAACACTGAAGCTTTCTTT. Protein: CASRDPGQGNTEAFF. This sequence joins TRBV5-1 and TRBJ1-1, with 9 positions matching TRBD1. The length of the CDR3 is 15 residues. The V gene end was trimmed by 5 bases and the J gene end by 1 base; junction bases not matched to a gene: 6. CDR1 and CDR2 (germline): SGHRS, YFSETQ.

The chain has TRBV2 and TRBJ2-5, with 8 bases lining up with TRBD2. CDR1 and CDR2 from the germline V gene are SNHLY and FYNNEI. This CDR3 has 14 amino acids. Trimming took 7 bases from V and 5 from J; bases not matched to a gene: 9. The CDR3 nucleotides are TGTGCCAGCACCTCCGGGGGGGCAAGGGAGACCCAGTACTTC. This sequence encodes CASTSGGARETQYF.

This clone has more than one count but fewer than ten. The rearrangement uses TRBV5-6 and TRBJ1-1; TRBD1 aligns across 9 bases. The CDR3 loop spans 15 amino acids. The V gene's germline CDR1 is SGHDT and CDR2 YYEEEE. V lost 3 bases to trimming and J lost 0 bases; unmatched junction nucleotides: 3. Here the CDR3 reads CASSWDRVMNTEAFF. For the CDR3, the DNA is TGTGCCAGCAGCTGGGACAGGGTTATGAACACTGAAGCTTTCTTT.

This CDR3 reads CSVEGTEISQETQYF. In nucleotides, the CDR3 is TGCAGCGTTGAGGGGACAGAGATTAGCCAAGAGACCCAGTACTTC. The chain carries TRBV29-1 and TRBJ2-5; 7 bases match TRBD1. Germline V lookup: CDR1 SQVTM, CDR2 ANQGSEA. Trimming at V came to 3 bases and at J to 1 base, leaving 8 bases not matched to a gene. The CDR3 runs 15 residues. The variable domain in full, completed from reference TRBV29-1 and TRBJ2-5, reads SAVISQKPSRDICQRGTSLTIQCQVDSQVTMMFWYRQQPGQSLTLIATANQGSEATYESGFVIDKFPISRPNLTFSTLTVSNMSPEDSSIYLCSVEGTEISQETQYFGPGTRLLVL.

This chain links TRBV2 with TRBJ1-5; TRBD1 matches at 8 bases. Germline V gene data show CDR1 as SNHLY and CDR2 as FYNNEI. Losses at the gene ends were 7 bases for V and 2 bases for J; bases not matched to a gene: 7. The length of the CDR3 is 15 residues. The CDR3 DNA reads as TGTGCCAGCACCTCTGACAGGGGTGGCAATCAGCCCCAGCATTTT. It is translated as CASTSDRGGNQPQHF.

The chain combines TRBV7-9 with TRBJ1-2; D gene unclear. The CDR3 has 10 amino acids. Germline CDR1 is SEHNR and CDR2 is FQNEAQ (reference sequence). The germline V and J ends were trimmed by 11 bases and 8 bases, with 12 bases remaining between them. The chain's CDR3 is CAVESGGYTF. CDR3 bases: TGTGCCGTAGAGTCGGGGGGCTACACCTTC.

This chain links TRBV30 with TRBJ2-1; weak D call: TRBD2 (5 bases). The CDR3 consists of 16 residues. The V gene lost 2 bases and the J gene lost 8 bases, with 22 bases spanning the gap. The germline CDR1 and CDR2 sequences are GTSNPN and SVGIG (reference sequence). The CDR3, as DNA: TGTGCCTGGAGTTCGGAAGGACTCCGGTACAAGGATGAGCAGTTCTTC. This gives the protein CAWSSEGLRYKDEQFF.

This clone was recorded only once. The CDR3 coding sequence is TGTGCCTGCCCCGGTAGGGACACCCTCTCCTACGAGCAGTACTTC. Amino acid sequence: CACPGRDTLSYEQYF. This rearrangement joins TRBV10-3 to TRBJ2-7; weak D call: TRBD1 (6 bases). V gave up 11 bases and J gave up 0 bases, with 20 bases separating them. Germline V gene data show CDR1 as ENHRY and CDR2 as SYGVKD. The CDR3 runs 15 residues.

The rearrangement joins TRBV5-4 to TRBJ2-2; TRBD1 might be the D (6 bases). With 5 bases removed from V and 6 bases from J, the gap between germline ends came to 8 bases. CDR1 is SGHNT, CDR2 YYREEE, per germline (reference sequence). The CDR3 runs 12 residues. CDR3 sequence reads: CASSYRAGELFF. The CDR3 bases are TGTGCCAGCAGTTACAGGGCCGGGGAGCTGTTTTTT.

The gene calls are TRBV7-2 and TRBJ2-3; D gene uncertain. The germline V gene encodes CDR1 SGHTA and CDR2 FQGNSA. Trimming removed 2 bases from V and 2 bases from J, with 8 bases in between. The CDR3 contains 14 residues. The CDR3 DNA reads as TGTGCCAGCAGCTTAAGCTGGGCCACAGATACGCAGTATTTT. Translated: CASSLSWATDTQYF.

The chain joins TRBV9 to TRBJ1-3, with D maybe TRBD1 (5 bases). CDR3 length: 16 amino acids. Trimming stripped 4 bases from V and 3 bases from J, with 17 bases between. Germline V gene data show CDR1 as SGDLS and CDR2 as YYNGEE. CDR3 sequence reads: CASSLNGGGVGNTIYF. The CDR3 DNA sequence: TGTGCCAGCAGCCTCAACGGTGGGGGGGTTGGAAACACCATATATTTT. The whole variable domain, remainder taken from reference TRBV9 and TRBJ1-3, is DSGVTQTPKHLITATGQRVTLRCSPRSGDLSVYWYQQSLDQGLQFLIQYYNGEERAKGNILERFSAQQFPDLHSELNLSSLELGDSALYFCASSLNGGGVGNTIYFGEGSWLTVV.

The chain employs TRBV15 and TRBJ2-1, with 7 bases matching TRBD2. Germline assignment: CDR1 LNHNV and CDR2 YYDKDF (reference sequence). This CDR3 region has 15 residues. The V and J ends lost 1 base and 6 bases, in that order; junction bases with no gene match: 6. CDR3 coding DNA: TGTGCCACCAGCAGAGCGGCTAGCGGTGGCAATGAGCAGTTCTTC. Protein product: CATSRAASGGNEQFF. The complete variable domain, with remaining parts taken from reference TRBV15 and TRBJ2-1, reads DAMVIQNPRYQVTQFGKPVTLSCSQTLNHNVMYWYQQKSSQAPKLLFHYYDKDFNNEADTPDNFQSRRPNTSFCFLDIRSPGLGDTAMYLCATSRAASGGNEQFFGPGTRLTVL.

The chain joins TRBV4-3 to TRBJ2-2, with 11 bases fitting TRBD2. The germline gives CDR1 LGHNA, CDR2 YSLEER. V was pared by 4 bases and J by 7 bases, with 8 bases of the junction left unmatched. There are 16 residues in the CDR3. The CDR3 DNA reads TGCGCCAGCAGCCGATTAGCGGGGGGGCAGGGCGGGGAGCTGTTTTTT. Its protein is CASSRLAGGQGGELFF.

This clone was seen just once. The chain joins TRBV10-3 to TRBJ2-1; 7 nucleotides match TRBD2. V was clipped by 5 bases and J by 0 bases; unmatched bases: 7. The CDR3 length is 16 residues. Germline CDR1 reads ENHRY; CDR2 reads SYGVKD. The CDR3 nucleotides are TGTGCCATCAGTAGGGCTAGCGGCCTCTCCTACAATGAGCAGTTCTTC. The encoded protein is CAISRASGLSYNEQFF.

The chain links TRBV29-1 to TRBJ2-2, with no clear D. With 6 bases removed from V and 3 bases from J, the gap between germline ends came to 8 bases. CDR3 length: 12 residues. Germline assignment: CDR1 SQVTM and CDR2 ANQGSEA. In nucleotides, the CDR3 is TGCAGCGTCCCCCAATACACCGGGGAGCTGTTTTTT. It specifies CSVPQYTGELFF.

The chain has TRBV7-6 and TRBJ2-5, with a possible D match to TRBD2 (6 bases). The CDR3 is 18 residues long. V was cut by 4 bases and J by 1 base, with 22 bases left in between. Germline CDR1 SGHVS, CDR2 FNYEAQ. The CDR3 nucleotides are TGTGCCAGCAGCTCGGGGGAAGTTGCAGGGTGGTCCCAAGAGACCCAGTACTTC. It translates to CASSSGEVAGWSQETQYF.

Only a few counts were recorded for this clone. The chain employs TRBV14 and TRBJ1-2; 10 nucleotides align to TRBD1. Germline CDR1 is SGHDN and CDR2 is FVKESK. V lost 1 base and J lost 7; bases outside the gene matches: 6. The CDR3 contains 15 residues. The CDR3: CASSQAGTGVFGYTF. The CDR3 region has the DNA TGTGCCAGCAGCCAAGCCGGGACAGGGGTCTTTGGCTACACCTTC.